This T cell receptor beta chain was retrieved from a study of Ad26.COV2.S vaccination and SARS-CoV-2 variants (dated by TCRdb to 2020 to 2022). About the full investigation: TCRbeta repertoire sequencing was used to assess the specificity and breadth of SARS-CoV-2-reactive T cell receptors after Ad26.COV2.S vaccination. The TCR-sequenced set comprised about 30 samples: 19 Ad26.COV2.S vaccine recipients, 5 placebo recipients and 8 SARS-CoV-2 convalescent individuals. The paper as a whole reports these results and caveats: Comparable non-spike TCR breadth was observed between vaccine and placebo recipients, consistent with only spike being contained in the vaccine. Spike-specific TCR breadth was higher in Ad26.COV2.S recipients than in placebo recipients (P = 0.0014). Substantial breadth of spike-specific CD8+ and CD4+ T cell responses was reported after vaccination. According to the authors, total T cell responses may have been underestimated by the TCR breadth and depth analyses.

V is reduced by 4 bases and J by 4 bases, leaving a spacing of 2 bases between them. Its CDR3 holds 10 amino acids, cysteine through phenylalanine. The read is trimmed to its CDR3 DNA, 30 bases read in frame from base 1. The germline V gene supplies CDR1 MNHEY and CDR2 SVGAGI. The sample holds a few counts of this clone. What antigen it recognizes has not been identified. Per-base qualities were not stored, and no clone one base away is much larger. The immunoSEQ Assay was used to sequence TCRbeta CDR3 regions. After extraction, genomic DNA underwent amplification by bias-controlled multiplex PCR, followed by high-throughput sequencing. On the authors' methods: To quantify the absolute abundance of each unique TCRbeta CDR3 region, sequences were collapsed and filtered. T cell fraction was estimated by normalization of TCRbeta template counts to usable DNA, with usable DNA being measured through amplification of reference genes present in all nucleated cells. Repertoire TCRs were annotated as SARS-CoV-2-specific when V gene, CDR3 amino acid sequence and J gene were exactly matched to a known reactive TCR set. The reference SARS-CoV-2 TCR set was derived from MIRA and filtered for enrichment in COVID-19-positive ImmuneCODE repertoires, a step that removed public or cross-reactive TCRs. Drawing on the MIRA antigens, annotated TCRs were analysed further at the level of specific ORF or position within ORF. Depth was the summed frequency of annotated unique rearrangements, while breadth was defined as annotated unique rearrangements over total unique productive rearrangements. Two-sided Wilcoxon rank-sum tests were used to compare TCR breadth between groups. The table comes from immuneACCESS by way of TCRdb, which keeps in-frame sequences with V and J called. Part of the clones is missing from these tables; in studies checked, under half for an unresolved V gene and the rest for unknown reasons. V and J calls and clone size are given by that table; D and trimming were obtained from the DNA. This sample lists some 190,000 clones; around 88% were detected once. The ten largest clones represent 5% to 6.5% of the sample.

Sample time point, as interpreted from the label and publication: individuals recovered from natural SARS-CoV-2 infection. The chain was built from TRBV6-5 and TRBJ2-7; no D gene is confidently identified. The sequencing used peripheral blood, collected after recovery from COVID-19. The clonotype was recovered from a human donor who had recovered from COVID-19. The DNA sequence reads TGTGCCAGCAGTTTGTACGAGCAGTACTTC. It is translated as CASSLYEQYF.